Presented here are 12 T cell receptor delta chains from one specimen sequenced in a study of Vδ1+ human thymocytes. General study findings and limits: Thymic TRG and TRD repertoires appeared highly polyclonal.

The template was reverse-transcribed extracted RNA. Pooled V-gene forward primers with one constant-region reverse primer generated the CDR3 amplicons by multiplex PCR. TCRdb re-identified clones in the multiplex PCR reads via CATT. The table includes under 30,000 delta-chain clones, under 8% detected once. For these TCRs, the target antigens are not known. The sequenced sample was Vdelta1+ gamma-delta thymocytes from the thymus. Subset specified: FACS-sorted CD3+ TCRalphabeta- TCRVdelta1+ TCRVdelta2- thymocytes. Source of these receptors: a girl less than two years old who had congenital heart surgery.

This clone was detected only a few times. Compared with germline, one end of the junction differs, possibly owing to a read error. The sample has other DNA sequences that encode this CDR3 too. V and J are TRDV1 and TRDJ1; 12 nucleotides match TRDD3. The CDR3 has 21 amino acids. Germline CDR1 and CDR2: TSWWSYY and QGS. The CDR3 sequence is CALGAPPSSPGRLGDTDKLIF. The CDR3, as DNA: TGTGCTCTTGGGGCCCCCCCTTCCTCCCCAGGGAGACTGGGGGATACCGACAAACTCATCTTT.

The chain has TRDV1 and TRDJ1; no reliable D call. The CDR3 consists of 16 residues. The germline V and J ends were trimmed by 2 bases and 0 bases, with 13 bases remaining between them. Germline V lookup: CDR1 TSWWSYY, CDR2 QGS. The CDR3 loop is CALGENPPWYTDKLIF. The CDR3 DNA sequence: TGTGCTCTTGGGGAAAACCCTCCCTGGTACACCGATAAACTCATCTTT.

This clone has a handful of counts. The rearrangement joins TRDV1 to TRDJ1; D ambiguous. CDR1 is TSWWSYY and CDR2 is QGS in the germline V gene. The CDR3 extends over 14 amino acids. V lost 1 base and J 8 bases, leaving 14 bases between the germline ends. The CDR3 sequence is CALGEPPPGPKLIF. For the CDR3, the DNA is TGTGCTCTTGGGGAACCCCCTCCAGGCCCAAAACTCATCTTT.

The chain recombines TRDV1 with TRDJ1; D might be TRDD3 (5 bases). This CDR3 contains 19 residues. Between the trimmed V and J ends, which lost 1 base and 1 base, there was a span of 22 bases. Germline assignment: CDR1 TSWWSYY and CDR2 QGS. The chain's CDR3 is CALGEHPRWGRPTTDKLIF. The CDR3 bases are TGTGCTCTTGGGGAACATCCCCGGTGGGGCCGGCCCACCACCGATAAACTCATCTTT.

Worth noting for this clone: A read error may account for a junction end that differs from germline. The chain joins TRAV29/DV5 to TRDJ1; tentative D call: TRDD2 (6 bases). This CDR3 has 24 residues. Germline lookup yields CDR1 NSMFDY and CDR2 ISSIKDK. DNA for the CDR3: TGCAGTGCACTTCTGTGCCCATACGGCCTTCCCCCGACTCTACATCCCTTTAACACCGATAAACTCATCTTT. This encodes CSALLCPYGLPPTLHPFNTDKLIF. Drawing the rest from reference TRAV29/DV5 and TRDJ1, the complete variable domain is DQQVKQNSPSLSVQEGRISILNCDYTNSMFDYFLWYKKYPAEGPTFLISISSIKDKNEDGRFTVFLNKSAKHLSLHIVPSQPGDSAVYFCSALLCPYGLPPTLHPFNTDKLIFGKGTRVTVEP.

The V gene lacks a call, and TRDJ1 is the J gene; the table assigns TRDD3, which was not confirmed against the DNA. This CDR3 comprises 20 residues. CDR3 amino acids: CALGEPGRETWGIPADKLIF. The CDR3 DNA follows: TGTGCTCTTGGGGAACCAGGACGTGAGACCTGGGGGATCCCCGCCGATAAACTCATCTTT.

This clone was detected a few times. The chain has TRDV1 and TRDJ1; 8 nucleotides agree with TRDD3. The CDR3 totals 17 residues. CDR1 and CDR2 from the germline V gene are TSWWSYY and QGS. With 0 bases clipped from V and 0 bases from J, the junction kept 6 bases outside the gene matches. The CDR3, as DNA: TGTGCTCTTGGGGAACTCTGGGGGAAAATGTACACCGATAAACTCATCTTT. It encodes CALGELWGKMYTDKLIF.

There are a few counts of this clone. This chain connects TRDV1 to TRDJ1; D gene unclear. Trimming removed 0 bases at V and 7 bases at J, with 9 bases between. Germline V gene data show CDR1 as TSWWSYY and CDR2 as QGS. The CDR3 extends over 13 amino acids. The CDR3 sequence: CALGELGSPKLIF. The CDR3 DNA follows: TGTGCTCTTGGGGAACTTGGTTCTCCTAAACTCATCTTT.

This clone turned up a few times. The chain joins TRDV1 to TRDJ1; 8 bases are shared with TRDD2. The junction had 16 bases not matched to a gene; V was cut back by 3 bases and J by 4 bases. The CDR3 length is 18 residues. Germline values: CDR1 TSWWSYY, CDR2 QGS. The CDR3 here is CALGDPSFLVGGGDKLIF. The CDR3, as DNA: TGTGCTCTTGGGGATCCTTCCTTCCTAGTCGGGGGTGGCGATAAACTCATCTTT.

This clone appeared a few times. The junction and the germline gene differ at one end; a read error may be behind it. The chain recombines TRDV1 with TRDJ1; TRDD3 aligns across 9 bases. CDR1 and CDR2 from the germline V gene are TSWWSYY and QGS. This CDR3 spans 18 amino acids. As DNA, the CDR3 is TGTGCTCCTGGGGAGCCGAGGGGATACGGGGGGTACACCGATAAACTCATCTTT. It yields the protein CAPGEPRGYGGYTDKLIF.

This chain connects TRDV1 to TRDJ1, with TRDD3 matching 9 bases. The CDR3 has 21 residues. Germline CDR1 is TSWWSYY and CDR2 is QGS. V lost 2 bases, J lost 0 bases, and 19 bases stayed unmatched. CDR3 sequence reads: CALGEFFLIGAAGGYTDKLIF. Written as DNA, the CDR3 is TGTGCTCTTGGGGAATTCTTCCTAATTGGTGCGGCTGGGGGATACACCGATAAACTCATCTTT.

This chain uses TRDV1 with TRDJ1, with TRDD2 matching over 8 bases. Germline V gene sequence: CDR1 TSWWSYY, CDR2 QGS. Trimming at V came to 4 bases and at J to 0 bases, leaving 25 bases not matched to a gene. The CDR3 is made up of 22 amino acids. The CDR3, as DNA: TGTGCTCTTGGGGGACGCCGGACCTTCCTAAATGCTACGGGGGACCACACCGATAAACTCATCTTT. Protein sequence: CALGGRRTFLNATGDHTDKLIF.